This is a list of T cell receptor beta chains from one sample in a study of cytomegalovirus exposure and HLA in healthy donors. Some clones are missing from TCRdb's copy, which holds only in-frame ones; the method was immunoSEQ multiplex PCR. The repertoire holds 130,000 or so clones, 75% seen once, with 3.1% in the top ten. The sample consisted of PBMCs. Source of these receptors: a man between 25 and 39 years old in good health and CMV-seronegative. CDR3s include the opening cysteine and the closing phenylalanine or tryptophan. The D gene is left open where the match is weak. Clone size appears in some rows only: once, few, many, or a class for an expanded clone.

D: TRBD1; J: TRBJ2-7; size: -; V: TRBV29-1; CDR3: CSVEEAGTEGYEQYF; DNA: TGCAGCGTTGAGGAAGCCGGGACAGAAGGTTACGAGCAGTACTTC
D: -; J: TRBJ2-3; size: -; V: TRBV5-1; CDR3: CASSRRGGATDTQYF; DNA: TGCGCCAGCAGCCGGAGGGGGGGCGCGACAGATACGCAGTATTTT
D: -; J: TRBJ1-5; size: -; V: TRBV2; CDR3: CASRAMGQGLLTGPQHF; DNA: TGTGCCAGTAGGGCAATGGGGCAGGGTTTGTTGACTGGGCCCCAGCATTTT
D: -; J: TRBJ1-2; size: once; V: TRBV5-5; CDR3: CASSLQVTDFYGYTF; DNA: TGTGCCAGCAGCTTGCAGGTGACAGACTTCTATGGCTACACCTTC
D: TRBD2; J: TRBJ2-1; size: few; V: TRBV15; CDR3: CATSKPPGTSGTDEQFF; DNA: TGTGCCACCAGCAAGCCCCCCGGGACTAGCGGGACCGATGAGCAGTTCTTC
D: -; J: TRBJ1-5; size: once; V: TRBV2; CDR3: CASREAGRSNQPQHF; DNA: TGTGCCAGCAGAGAAGCAGGGAGAAGCAATCAGCCCCAGCATTTT
D: -; J: TRBJ1-2; size: -; V: TRBV7-8; CDR3: CASSHGQTSNYGYTF; DNA: TGTGCCAGCAGCCATGGACAGACCTCTAACTATGGCTACACCTTC
D: -; J: TRBJ2-6; size: -; V: TRBV7-3; CDR3: CASSPLTPSSGANVLTF; DNA: TGTGCCAGCAGTCCTCTCACACCCTCCTCTGGGGCCAACGTCCTGACTTTC
D: TRBD1; J: TRBJ1-1; size: -; V: TRBV25-1; CDR3: CASSATGGQSEAFF; DNA: TGTGCCAGCAGCGCGACAGGGGGACAGTCTGAAGCTTTCTTT
D: -; J: TRBJ1-5; size: -; V: TRBV7-9; CDR3: CASSPKDTYSNQPQHF; DNA: TGTGCCAGCAGCCCCAAGGACACGTATAGCAATCAGCCCCAGCATTTT
D: TRBD1; J: TRBJ1-1; size: few; V: TRBV6-1; CDR3: CASSGTRQGWTEAFF; DNA: TGTGCCAGCAGCGGTACTAGACAGGGCTGGACTGAAGCTTTCTTT
D: -; J: TRBJ2-5; size: -; V: TRBV7-9; CDR3: CASSVSGKETQYF; DNA: TGTGCCAGCAGCGTTAGCGGTAAAGAGACCCAGTACTTC
D: -; J: TRBJ1-2; size: -; V: TRBV4-3; CDR3: CASSQDSTSHGYTF; DNA: TGCGCCAGCAGCCAAGATAGCACTTCCCATGGCTACACCTTC
D: -; J: TRBJ1-2; size: -; V: TRBV6-1; CDR3: CASSLDRNYGYTF; DNA: TGTGCCAGCAGTTTAGACAGAAACTATGGCTACACCTTC
D: -; J: TRBJ1-5; size: -; V: TRBV27; CDR3: CASSLFGTNQPQHF; DNA: TGTGCCAGCAGTTTATTTGGGACTAATCAGCCCCAGCATTTT
D: TRBD1; J: TRBJ1-1; size: -; V: TRBV2; CDR3: CAIPGQAMNTEAFF; DNA: TGTGCCATCCCGGGACAGGCGATGAACACTGAAGCTTTCTTT
D: -; J: TRBJ1-3; size: -; V: TRBV6-5; CDR3: CASIERGSGNTIYF; DNA: TGTGCCAGCATTGAGAGAGGGTCTGGAAACACCATATATTTT
D: -; J: TRBJ2-2; size: -; V: TRBV13; CDR3: CASSPRAGNTGELFF; DNA: TGTGCCAGCAGTCCTCGGGCGGGGAACACCGGGGAGCTGTTTTTT
D: TRBD1; J: TRBJ1-5; size: -; V: TRBV7-4; CDR3: CASSLASGTGGQPQHF; DNA: TGTGCCAGCAGCTTAGCTTCCGGGACAGGGGGCCAGCCCCAGCATTTT
D: -; J: TRBJ2-7; size: -; V: TRBV6-5; CDR3: CASSYPGSYEQYF; DNA: TGTGCCAGCAGTTACCCAGGGTCTTACGAGCAGTACTTC
D: -; J: TRBJ2-1; size: -; V: TRBV27; CDR3: CASSPQGAYSYNEQFF; DNA: TGTGCCAGCAGTCCCCAAGGGGCCTACTCCTACAATGAGCAGTTCTTC
D: TRBD1; J: TRBJ1-4; size: -; V: TRBV28; CDR3: CASSSLSGTGVEKLFF; DNA: TGTGCCAGCAGTTCCCTCTCCGGGACAGGGGTTGAAAAACTGTTTTTT
D: TRBD2; J: TRBJ2-1; size: -; V: TRBV14; CDR3: CASSHSAGVYNEQFF; DNA: TGTGCCAGCAGCCATTCAGCGGGGGTCTACAATGAGCAGTTCTTC
D: TRBD1; J: TRBJ2-1; size: -; V: TRBV25-1; CDR3: CASSVTGTGFRNEQFF; DNA: TGTGCCAGCAGTGTAACCGGGACAGGGTTTCGCAATGAGCAGTTCTTC
D: TRBD1; J: TRBJ1-5; size: -; V: TRBV19; CDR3: CASSIAGGNQPQHF; DNA: TGTGCCAGTAGTATTGCAGGGGGTAATCAGCCCCAGCATTTT
D: TRBD2; J: TRBJ2-3; size: few; V: TRBV18; CDR3: CASSPIRLAGADTQYF; DNA: TGTGCCAGCTCACCAATTCGCCTAGCGGGAGCAGATACGCAGTATTTT
D: -; J: TRBJ1-2; size: -; V: TRBV5-1; CDR3: CASSLATGDGYTF; DNA: TGCGCCAGCAGCTTGGCCACGGGGGATGGCTACACCTTC
D: TRBD1; J: TRBJ2-2; size: once; V: TRBV6-5; CDR3: CASSIGRGRTGELFF; DNA: TGTGCCAGCAGTATAGGCAGGGGGCGTACCGGGGAGCTGTTTTTT
D: TRBD1; J: TRBJ1-4; size: -; V: TRBV5-6; CDR3: CASSSSTGDEKLFF; DNA: TGTGCCAGCAGCTCTTCGACAGGGGATGAAAAACTGTTTTTT
D: -; J: TRBJ2-1; size: -; V: TRBV25-1; CDR3: CASSEFKGRELSYNEQFF; DNA: TGTGCCAGCAGTGAATTTAAGGGGCGTGAATTGTCCTACAATGAGCAGTTCTTC